This TCR beta chain was identified during a study of response to subunit inactivated influenza vaccine. The study's findings and limits: Authors suggested few new T cells are recruited by each seasonal influenza vaccination.

From germline, CDR1 is SGHNT and CDR2 YENEEA. The ends were cut back, 4 bases at V and 1 base at J, with 16 bases in the middle. The CDR3 has 16 residues. One entry per CDR3 protein results from TCRdb running MiXCR on the RT-PCR reads. The sample lists fewer than 750,000 distinct CDR3 sequences, less than 15% seen once, with 11% in the top ten. Concerning this clonotype itself: Its antigen is still unknown.

The starting material was PBMCs from blood, obtained 11 to 12 days after vaccination. The sequence was obtained from a man aged 45-65 years who received an inactivated influenza vaccine. The chain carries TRBV11-3 and TRBJ2-5, with D perhaps TRBD1 (7 bases). For the CDR3, the DNA is TGTGCCAGCAGCTCAAGGACAGGACTAACCCAAGAGACCCAGTACTTC. This gives the protein CASSSRTGLTQETQYF.